The rows below give T cell receptor beta chains drawn from one sample of a study of T cell clonotyping in hematopoietic cell transplantation. The table came from immunoSEQ multiplex PCR; TCRdb's copy has only in-frame clones and leaves some out. In the table there are 37,000 or so clones, approximately 88% of which are singletons. Sequenced: peripheral blood mononuclear cells. Receptor source: a woman between 40 and 50 years old in good health. Some clones in this sample may be carry-over from other donors' samples. Both conserved end residues are part of each CDR3. D genes are given only for firm matches. For some rows the clone size is stated as once, few or many, or as a class when expanded; others skip it.

d_call	clone_size	v_call	j_call	cdr3_aa	cdr3_nt
TRBD2	few	TRBV2	TRBJ2-7	CASSTLTSGSAEQYF	TGTGCCAGCAGTACCTTGACTAGCGGGAGTGCCGAGCAGTACTTC
NA	NA	TRBV19	TRBJ1-5	CASSIRGQPQHF	TGTGCCAGTAGTATCCGGGGGCAGCCCCAGCATTTT
NA	NA	TRBV6-5	TRBJ1-5	CASRAGPVSNQPQHF	TGTGCCAGCAGGGCGGGGCCAGTTAGCAATCAGCCCCAGCATTTT
TRBD2	NA	TRBV30	TRBJ2-2	CAWSVGGGDGRGDTGELFF	TGTGCCTGGAGTGTAGGGGGAGGTGACGGGAGGGGTGACACCGGGGAGCTGTTTTTT
TRBD1	once	TRBV19	TRBJ1-3	CASRITGDDGNTIYF	TGTGCCAGTAGAATTACAGGGGACGATGGAAACACCATATATTTT
NA	once	TRBV9	TRBJ2-5	CASSADPRGATQYF	TGTGCCAGCAGCGCGGACCCGCGGGGTGCTACCCAGTACTTC
TRBD1	NA	TRBV7-2	TRBJ1-5	CASSPGGSNQPQHF	TGTGCCAGCAGTCCAGGGGGGAGCAATCAGCCCCAGCATTTT
NA	NA	TRBV30	TRBJ2-2	CAWSGTSLGTGELFF	TGTGCCTGGAGTGGGACCTCCCTTGGCACCGGGGAGCTGTTTTTT
NA	NA	TRBV4-2	TRBJ2-7	CASSRSTYEQYF	TGTGCCAGCAGCCGATCCACGTACGAGCAGTACTTC
NA	few	TRBV4-2	TRBJ1-2	CASSQVEGKEGYTF	TGTGCCAGCAGCCAAGTAGAGGGAAAGGAGGGCTACACCTTC
NA	NA	TRBV7-2	TRBJ1-5	CASSLGTDNQPQHF	TGTGCCAGCAGCTTGGGGACGGACAATCAGCCCCAGCATTTT
NA	NA	TRBV28	TRBJ2-7	CASSLWGYEQYF	TGTGCCAGCAGTTTGTGGGGGTACGAGCAGTACTTC
NA	NA	TRBV6-5	TRBJ2-5	CASSPSGGRETQYF	TGTGCCAGCAGTCCTTCAGGAGGTCGAGAGACCCAGTACTTC
TRBD1	NA	TRBV27	TRBJ2-7	CASSRRDRVYEQYF	TGTGCCAGCAGTCGCCGGGACAGGGTCTACGAGCAGTACTTC
TRBD2	NA	TRBV10-3	TRBJ2-3	CAISFTSGSTKQLTPTDTQYF	TGTGCCATCAGTTTTACTAGCGGGAGCACAAAACAACTAACCCCCACAGATACGCAGTATTTT
NA	NA	TRBV10-1	TRBJ2-7	CASSEPPHDTEAYEQYF	TGCGCCAGCAGTGAGCCACCTCATGATACTGAGGCCTACGAGCAGTACTTC
NA	NA	TRBV7-9	TRBJ1-3	CASSRSDTIYF	TGTGCCAGCAGCAGATCGGACACCATATATTTT
TRBD2	NA	TRBV4-1	TRBJ2-3	CASTQSGTSGIGSTDTQYF	TGCGCCAGCACCCAAAGTGGGACTAGCGGGATCGGGAGCACAGATACGCAGTATTTT